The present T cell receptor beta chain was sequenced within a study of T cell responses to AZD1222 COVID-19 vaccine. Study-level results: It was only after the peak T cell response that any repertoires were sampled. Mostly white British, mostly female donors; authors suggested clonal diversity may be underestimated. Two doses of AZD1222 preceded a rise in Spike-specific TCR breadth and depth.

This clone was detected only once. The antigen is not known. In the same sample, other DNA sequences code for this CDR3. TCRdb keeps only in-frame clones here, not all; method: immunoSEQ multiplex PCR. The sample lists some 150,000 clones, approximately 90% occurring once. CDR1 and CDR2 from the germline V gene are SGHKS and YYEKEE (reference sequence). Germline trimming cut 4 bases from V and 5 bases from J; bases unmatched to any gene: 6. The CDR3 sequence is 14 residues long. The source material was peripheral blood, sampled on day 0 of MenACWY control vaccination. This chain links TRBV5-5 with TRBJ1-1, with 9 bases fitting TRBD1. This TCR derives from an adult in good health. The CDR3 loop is CASSQGQGRTEAFF. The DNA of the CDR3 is TGTGCCAGCAGCCAAGGACAGGGGAGGACTGAAGCTTTCTTT.